This is a list of T cell receptor beta chains from one sample in a study of chemoradiotherapy in HPV16-positive cancers. Clones were sequenced by immunoSEQ multiplex PCR, and TCRdb holds only the in-frame ones, with some missing. The sample has some 11,000 clones; about two thirds are singletons. Specimen collection occurred from a patient who underwent chemoradiotherapy. These receptors came from a human donor with HPV-associated anogenital cancer. Each CDR3 is given with its conserved first and last residue. The D gene is left open where the match is weak. Size tells how often a clone was seen (once, few, many) or the class of an expanded clone, and some rows leave it out.

length: 14
J: TRBJ1-5
D: NA
size: NA
V: TRBV28
DNA: TGTGCCAGTGTGGATACGACAGAGGCTCAGCCCCAGCATTTT
CDR3: CASVDTTEAQPQHF

length: 14
J: TRBJ1-4
D: TRBD1
size: NA
V: TRBV5-1
DNA: TGCGCCAGCAGCACGGGACAGGGGAATGAAAAACTGTTTTTT
CDR3: CASSTGQGNEKLFF

length: 15
J: TRBJ2-1
D: TRBD2
size: NA
V: TRBV6-4
DNA: TGTGCCAGCAGTGACGCATCTAGCGGGCACAATGAGCAGTTCTTC
CDR3: CASSDASSGHNEQFF

length: 15
J: TRBJ2-1
D: TRBD2
size: few
V: TRBV6-4
DNA: TGTGCCAGCAGTACCGGGACTAGCGGGAGTAATGAGCAGTTCTTC
CDR3: CASSTGTSGSNEQFF

length: 17
J: TRBJ2-4
D: TRBD2
size: NA
V: TRBV19
DNA: TGTGCCAGTAGTTCCTTCTCCGGGACTAGCGACCAAAACATTCAGTACTTC
CDR3: CASSSFSGTSDQNIQYF

length: 16
J: TRBJ1-5
D: NA
size: NA
V: TRBV2
DNA: TGTGCCAGCAGTGAAGCGGTGAGGGTTTGGGGTCAGCCCCAGCATTTT
CDR3: CASSEAVRVWGQPQHF

length: 16
J: TRBJ2-1
D: NA
size: NA
V: TRBV29-1
DNA: TGCAGCGTTGAGGCTGGGAGGCGCCTTTCCTACAATGAGCAGTTCTTC
CDR3: CSVEAGRRLSYNEQFF

length: 16
J: TRBJ2-7
D: NA
size: NA
V: TRBV27
DNA: TGTGCCAGCAGTTTATCCCCGACACTACAGGGCTACGAGCAGTACTTC
CDR3: CASSLSPTLQGYEQYF

length: 20
J: TRBJ1-6
D: NA
size: NA
V: TRBV21-1
DNA: TGTGCCAGCAGCAAAGCTTCTCCTGGGCAACAGGGGGCCCCCAATTCACCCCTCCACTTT
CDR3: CASSKASPGQQGAPNSPLHF

length: 14
J: TRBJ1-1
D: NA
size: NA
V: TRBV5-1
DNA: TGCGCCAGCAGCTTCTATGGAGGGGGCACTGAAGCTTTCTTT
CDR3: CASSFYGGGTEAFF

length: 15
J: TRBJ2-2
D: NA
size: once
V: TRBV6-1
DNA: TGTGCCAGCAGTGGGAACAGGGTTGACACCGGGGAGCTGTTTTTT
CDR3: CASSGNRVDTGELFF

length: 12
J: TRBJ1-2
D: NA
size: few
V: TRBV4-1
DNA: TGCGCCAGCAGCCAAGACGTAGGGGGCTACACCTTC
CDR3: CASSQDVGGYTF

length: 14
J: TRBJ1-2
D: TRBD1
size: NA
V: TRBV10-3
DNA: TGTGCCATCAGTGTGGGTGTCGGGACAGAAGGCTACACCTTC
CDR3: CAISVGVGTEGYTF

length: 12
J: TRBJ1-2
D: NA
size: NA
V: TRBV28
DNA: TGTGCCAGCAGTTTCCGACAGTATGGCTACACCTTC
CDR3: CASSFRQYGYTF

length: 14
J: TRBJ2-7
D: TRBD2
size: NA
V: TRBV6-5
DNA: TGTGCCAGCAGTTCCCTTACTAGCGGCTACGAGCAGTACTTC
CDR3: CASSSLTSGYEQYF

length: 13
J: TRBJ2-2
D: NA
size: NA
V: TRBV4-1
DNA: TGCGCCAGCACTTGGGGGAACACCGGGGAGCTGTTTTTT
CDR3: CASTWGNTGELFF

length: 14
J: TRBJ2-1
D: NA
size: NA
V: TRBV7-2
DNA: TGTGCCAGCAGCTCTTACTTCAGGGGGGATGAGCAGTTCTTC
CDR3: CASSSYFRGDEQFF

length: 16
J: TRBJ2-1
D: TRBD2
size: NA
V: TRBV18
DNA: TGTGCCAGCTCACCACCTAGCGGGAGAGGGACCAATGAGCAGTTCTTC
CDR3: CASSPPSGRGTNEQFF

length: 14
J: TRBJ2-5
D: TRBD1
size: NA
V: TRBV5-4
DNA: TGTGCCAGCAGCAGAGGGACAGAACAAGAGACCCAGTACTTC
CDR3: CASSRGTEQETQYF

length: 15
J: TRBJ1-4
D: NA
size: few
V: TRBV21-1
DNA: TGTGCCAGCTGCAAAAAGGGGCAGGGGGGAGAAAAACTGTTTTTT
CDR3: CASCKKGQGGEKLFF

length: 10
J: TRBJ2-7
D: NA
size: few
V: TRBV2
DNA: TGTGCCAGCAGCGGTTACGAGCAGTACTTC
CDR3: CASSGYEQYF

length: 14
J: TRBJ2-4
D: NA
size: NA
V: TRBV19
DNA: TGTGCCAGTAGTATAGATAGCGGTAAAAACATTCAGTACTTC
CDR3: CASSIDSGKNIQYF

length: 15
J: TRBJ1-1
D: NA
size: NA
V: TRBV4-3
DNA: TGCGCCAGCAGCCAAACAGAGGGCGGCTATACTGAAGCTTTCTTT
CDR3: CASSQTEGGYTEAFF

length: 15
J: TRBJ2-7
D: TRBD1
size: once
V: TRBV27
DNA: TGTGCCAGCAGTCACGACAGGGCGAGCTCCTACGAGCAGTACTTC
CDR3: CASSHDRASSYEQYF

length: 15
J: TRBJ2-2
D: NA
size: once
V: TRBV2
DNA: TGTGCCAGCAGTGAAGAGGCCCTGAACACCGGGGAGCTGTTTTTT
CDR3: CASSEEALNTGELFF

length: 13
J: TRBJ2-1
D: NA
size: NA
V: TRBV6-1
DNA: TGTGCCAGCAGTGAGGTCGACTACAATGAGCAGTTCTTC
CDR3: CASSEVDYNEQFF

length: 17
J: TRBJ2-5
D: TRBD2
size: NA
V: TRBV7-9
DNA: TGTGCCAGCAGCCTCCCGACTAGCGGGAGGGCCATGGAGACCCAGTACTTC
CDR3: CASSLPTSGRAMETQYF

length: 14
J: TRBJ2-5
D: NA
size: once
V: TRBV11-2
DNA: TGTGCCAGCAGCGACTATACAGGGTTGGAGACCCAGTACTTC
CDR3: CASSDYTGLETQYF

length: 16
J: TRBJ2-6
D: NA
size: NA
V: TRBV27
DNA: TGTGCCAGCAGCAGAACCCCAGGGTCTGGGGCCAACGTCCTGACTTTC
CDR3: CASSRTPGSGANVLTF

length: 14
J: TRBJ2-7
D: NA
size: NA
V: TRBV19
DNA: TGTGCCAGTAGTATCGGGGGATCGGATTACGAGCAGTACTTC
CDR3: CASSIGGSDYEQYF

length: 15
J: TRBJ2-1
D: NA
size: NA
V: TRBV19
DNA: TGTGCCAGTAGTAGGGCGGGACGAGGAGTGAGTGAGCAGTTCTTC
CDR3: CASSRAGRGVSEQFF

length: 14
J: TRBJ2-7
D: NA
size: NA
V: TRBV14
DNA: TGTGCCAGCAGCCATAGTCTGGGGACCAACGAGCAGTACTTC
CDR3: CASSHSLGTNEQYF

length: 15
J: TRBJ2-7
D: TRBD2
size: NA
V: TRBV4-3
DNA: TGCGCCAGCAGCCACACTAGCGGGAGGCCCCACGAGCAGTACTTC
CDR3: CASSHTSGRPHEQYF

length: 19
J: TRBJ2-1
D: TRBD2
size: NA
V: TRBV7-9
DNA: TGTGCCAGCAGACGCGAGGGGACTAGCGGGAGGATAACCTACAATGAGCAGTTCTTC
CDR3: CASRREGTSGRITYNEQFF

length: 16
J: TRBJ2-3
D: NA
size: few
V: TRBV6-4
DNA: TGTGCCAGCAGTGACTCGAGCGAATCTAGCACAGATACGCAGTATTTT
CDR3: CASSDSSESSTDTQYF

length: 14
J: TRBJ1-6
D: TRBD1
size: NA
V: TRBV2
DNA: TGTGCCAGCAATTTAGTTCAGGGGGCTTCACCCCTCCACTTT
CDR3: CASNLVQGASPLHF